This is a list of T cell receptor beta chains from one sample in a study of lymphopenia after photon versus proton radiotherapy. TCRdb's copy holds only in-frame clones and misses some; the assay was immunoSEQ multiplex PCR. The repertoire holds 40,000 to 45,000 clones, roughly four fifths seen once, with around a quarter in the top ten. Specimen: peripheral blood, collected from a patient treated with proton-based radiotherapy. Receptors were obtained from a woman between 65 and 79 years old with pancreatic cancer. CDR3s include the opening cysteine and the closing phenylalanine or tryptophan. The D gene is left open where the match is weak. Only some rows state a clone size, as once, few, many or a class for expanded clones.

J,V,length,size,D,DNA,CDR3
TRBJ2-6,TRBV28,18,once,TRBD1,TGTGCCAGCAGCCCCCCGACAGGGGCGAACTCTGGGGCCAACGTCCTGACTTTC,CASSPPTGANSGANVLTF
TRBJ1-3,TRBV5-1,14,few,-,TGCGCCAGCAGCTCTCAGGGTACTGGAAACACCATATATTTT,CASSSQGTGNTIYF
TRBJ1-3,TRBV9,15,-,TRBD1,TGTGCCAGCAGCACTAGACAGGGATCTGGAAACACCATATATTTT,CASSTRQGSGNTIYF
TRBJ2-7,TRBV4-2,15,few,TRBD2,TGTGCCAGCAGCAAAGGTACTAGCGGAATCTACGAGCAGTACTTC,CASSKGTSGIYEQYF
TRBJ2-7,TRBV5-6,16,few,TRBD1,TGTGCCAGCAGCTTACGCGGGACAGGGGAGTCCTACGAGCAGTACTTC,CASSLRGTGESYEQYF
TRBJ2-7,TRBV28,16,-,-,TGTGCCAGCCTCCCGGAGGAGGGGTCCTTTAGGTACGAGCAGTACTTC,CASLPEEGSFRYEQYF
TRBJ1-1,TRBV5-1,13,-,-,TGCGCCAGCAGCACCACGGGGAACACTGAAGCTTTCTTT,CASSTTGNTEAFF
TRBJ1-6,TRBV4-2,15,-,-,TGTGCCAGCAGCCAAGAGGACGGTAATAATTCACCCCTCCACTTT,CASSQEDGNNSPLHF
TRBJ2-2,TRBV19,13,-,-,TGTGCCAGTAGTATTTTAGAGACCGGGGAGCTGTTTTTT,CASSILETGELFF
TRBJ1-2,TRBV2,14,-,-,TGTGCCAGCAGTGAACGGCAGCCTCACTATGGCTACACCTTC,CASSERQPHYGYTF
TRBJ2-2,TRBV28,15,once,TRBD1,TGTGCCAGCAGGCTTTCCTCACAGGGGGCCGGGGAGCTGTTTTTT,CASRLSSQGAGELFF
TRBJ2-7,TRBV21-1,18,-,-,TGTGCCAGCAGCAAAGCCGATTGGGGAAAGACAGGCTCCTACGAGCAGTACTTC,CASSKADWGKTGSYEQYF
TRBJ2-7,TRBV25-1,12,-,-,TGTGCCAGCAGTGAATACCACTACGAGCAGTACTTC,CASSEYHYEQYF